Listed below are T cell receptor beta chains from one sample, sequenced in a study of blood T cell repertoires in COVID-19. Method: immunoSEQ multiplex PCR; TCRdb's copy keeps in-frame clones and lacks some. Of 250,000 to 400,000 clones in the sample, 90% were seen once. The source material was PBMCs or T cells enriched from blood (not recorded which). These receptors all stem from a man in his 60s who had recovered from COVID-19. Each CDR3 is given with its conserved first and last residue. Fields, in order: D gene, V gene, J gene, CDR3 DNA, CDR3 protein. A D gene is named only where the DNA matches it firmly.

TRBD2	TRBV3-1/TRBV3-2	TRBJ2-7	TGTGCCAGCAGCCAAGTAACGGGAGGGCCCCACGAGCAGTACTTC	CASSQVTGGPHEQYF
NA	TRBV7-3	TRBJ2-3	TGTGCCAGCAGCAAATATTACACAGATACGCAGTATTTT	CASSKYYTDTQYF
NA	TRBV7-9	TRBJ1-1	TGTGCCAGCAGTTTACAGGGAACGAACACTGAAGCTTTCTTT	CASSLQGTNTEAFF
TRBD2	TRBV5-4	TRBJ2-7	TGTGCCAGCAGCCGAGCGGGAGCGCTTATTTACGAGCAGTACTTC	CASSRAGALIYEQYF
NA	TRBV6-6	TRBJ1-6	TGTGCCAGCAGTTACTCGGGACAAGATAATTCACCCCTCCACTTT	CASSYSGQDNSPLHF
NA	TRBV6-1	TRBJ2-1	TGTGCCAGCAGTGAAAGGTCAGGGGAGTTCAATGAGCAGTTCTTC	CASSERSGEFNEQFF
TRBD1	TRBV5-1	TRBJ2-3	TGCGCCAGCAGCCCCGGGACAGCTAGCACAGATACGCAGTATTTT	CASSPGTASTDTQYF
NA	TRBV5-1	TRBJ2-2	TGCGCCAGCAGCTTTCGTCCCGGGGAGCTGTTTTTT	CASSFRPGELFF
TRBD2	TRBV7-9	TRBJ2-4	TGTGCCAGCAACGGGGGGGCGCGAGGCAAAAACATTCAGTACTTC	CASNGGARGKNIQYF
TRBD1	TRBV5-1	TRBJ2-1	TGCGCCAGCAGCCCGGGACAGGGAGGATACAATGAGCAGTTCTTC	CASSPGQGGYNEQFF
TRBD2	TRBV7-6	TRBJ2-3	TGTGCCAGCAGCGCTAGCGGGAGAGGGGGTACGCAGTATTTT	CASSASGRGGTQYF